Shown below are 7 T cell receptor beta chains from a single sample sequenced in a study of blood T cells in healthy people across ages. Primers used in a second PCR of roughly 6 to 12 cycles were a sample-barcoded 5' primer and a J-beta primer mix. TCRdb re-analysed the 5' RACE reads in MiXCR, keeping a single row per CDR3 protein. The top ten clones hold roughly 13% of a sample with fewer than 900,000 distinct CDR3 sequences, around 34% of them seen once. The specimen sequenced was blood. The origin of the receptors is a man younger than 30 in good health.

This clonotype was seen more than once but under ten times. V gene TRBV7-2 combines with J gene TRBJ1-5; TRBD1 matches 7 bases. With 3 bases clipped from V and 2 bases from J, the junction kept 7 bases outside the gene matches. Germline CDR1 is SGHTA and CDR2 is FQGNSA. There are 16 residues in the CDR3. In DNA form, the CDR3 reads TGTGCCAGCAGCTTGACAGGGCCCTATGGCAATCAGCCCCAGCATTTT. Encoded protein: CASSLTGPYGNQPQHF.

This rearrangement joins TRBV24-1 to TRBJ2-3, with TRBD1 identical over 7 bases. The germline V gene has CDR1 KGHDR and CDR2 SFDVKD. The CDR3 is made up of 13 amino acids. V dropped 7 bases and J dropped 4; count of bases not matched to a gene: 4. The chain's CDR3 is CATRQGWADTQYF. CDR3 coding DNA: TGTGCCACCAGACAGGGGTGGGCAGATACGCAGTATTTT.

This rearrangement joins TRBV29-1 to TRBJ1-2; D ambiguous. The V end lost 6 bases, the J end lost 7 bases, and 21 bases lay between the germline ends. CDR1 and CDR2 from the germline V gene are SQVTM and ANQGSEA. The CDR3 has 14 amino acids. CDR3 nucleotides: TGCAGCGTGCCTACGGGCCCCTTCGTATCTGGCTACACCTTC. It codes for CSVPTGPFVSGYTF.

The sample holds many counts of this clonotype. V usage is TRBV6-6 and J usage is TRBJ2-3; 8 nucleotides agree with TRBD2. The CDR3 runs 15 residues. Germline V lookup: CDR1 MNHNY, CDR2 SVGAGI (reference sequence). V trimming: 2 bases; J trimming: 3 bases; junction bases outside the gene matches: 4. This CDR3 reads CASSYQTSGTDTQYF. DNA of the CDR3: TGTGCCAGCAGTTACCAAACTAGCGGAACAGATACGCAGTATTTT.

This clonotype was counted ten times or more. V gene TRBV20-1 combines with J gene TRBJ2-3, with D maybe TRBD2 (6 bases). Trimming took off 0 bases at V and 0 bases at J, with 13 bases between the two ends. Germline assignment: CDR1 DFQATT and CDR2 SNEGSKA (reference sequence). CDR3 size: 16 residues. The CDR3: CSARDFSLASTDTQYF. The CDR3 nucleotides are TGCAGTGCTAGAGACTTCTCGCTAGCGAGCACAGATACGCAGTATTTT.

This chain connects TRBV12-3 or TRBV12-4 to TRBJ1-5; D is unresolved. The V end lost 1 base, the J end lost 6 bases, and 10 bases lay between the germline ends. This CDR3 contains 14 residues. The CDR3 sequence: CASSLGRIGQPQHF. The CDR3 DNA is TGTGCCAGCAGTTTAGGCCGCATCGGTCAGCCCCAGCATTTT.

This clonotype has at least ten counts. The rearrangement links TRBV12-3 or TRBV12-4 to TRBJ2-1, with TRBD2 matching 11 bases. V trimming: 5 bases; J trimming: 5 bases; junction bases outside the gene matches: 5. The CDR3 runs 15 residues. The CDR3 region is CASSPPGLADNEQFF. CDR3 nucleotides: TGTGCCAGCAGTCCACCGGGACTAGCGGACAATGAGCAGTTCTTC.